This TCR beta chain was captured by sequencing in a study of blood T cell repertoires in COVID-19. About the research overall: T cells, B-cell-depleted T cells, or PBMCs supplied cDNA or gDNA.

Germline CDR1 reads SGHTA; CDR2 reads FQGTGA. Germline trimming cut 1 base from V and 7 bases from J; bases unmatched to any gene: 7. The CDR3 runs 16 residues. In the original analysis: Amplification with reference gene primers provided the estimates of nucleated cell counts. The protocol was immunoSEQ multiplex PCR, while the TCRdb copy is restricted to in-frame clones and leaves out a portion. V and J calls and clone size are those listed in that table; D and trimming were worked out from the DNA. In the table there are some 150,000 clones, 85% to 90% of which are singletons. Individuals drawn from 24 US areas were roughly 18 to 89 years old. Participant-given clinical history determined each cohort assignment.

This sequence was found in a woman under 40 with acute COVID-19. Sequencing was performed on PBMCs or T cells enriched from blood (not recorded which). The J gene is TRBJ2-2, the V gene TRBV7-3; TRBD2 agrees at 9 bases. In DNA, the CDR3 is TGTGCCAGCAGCTTAATCCTAGCGGGAAATGGCGGGGAGCTGTTTTTT. Translating it yields CASSLILAGNGGELFF.